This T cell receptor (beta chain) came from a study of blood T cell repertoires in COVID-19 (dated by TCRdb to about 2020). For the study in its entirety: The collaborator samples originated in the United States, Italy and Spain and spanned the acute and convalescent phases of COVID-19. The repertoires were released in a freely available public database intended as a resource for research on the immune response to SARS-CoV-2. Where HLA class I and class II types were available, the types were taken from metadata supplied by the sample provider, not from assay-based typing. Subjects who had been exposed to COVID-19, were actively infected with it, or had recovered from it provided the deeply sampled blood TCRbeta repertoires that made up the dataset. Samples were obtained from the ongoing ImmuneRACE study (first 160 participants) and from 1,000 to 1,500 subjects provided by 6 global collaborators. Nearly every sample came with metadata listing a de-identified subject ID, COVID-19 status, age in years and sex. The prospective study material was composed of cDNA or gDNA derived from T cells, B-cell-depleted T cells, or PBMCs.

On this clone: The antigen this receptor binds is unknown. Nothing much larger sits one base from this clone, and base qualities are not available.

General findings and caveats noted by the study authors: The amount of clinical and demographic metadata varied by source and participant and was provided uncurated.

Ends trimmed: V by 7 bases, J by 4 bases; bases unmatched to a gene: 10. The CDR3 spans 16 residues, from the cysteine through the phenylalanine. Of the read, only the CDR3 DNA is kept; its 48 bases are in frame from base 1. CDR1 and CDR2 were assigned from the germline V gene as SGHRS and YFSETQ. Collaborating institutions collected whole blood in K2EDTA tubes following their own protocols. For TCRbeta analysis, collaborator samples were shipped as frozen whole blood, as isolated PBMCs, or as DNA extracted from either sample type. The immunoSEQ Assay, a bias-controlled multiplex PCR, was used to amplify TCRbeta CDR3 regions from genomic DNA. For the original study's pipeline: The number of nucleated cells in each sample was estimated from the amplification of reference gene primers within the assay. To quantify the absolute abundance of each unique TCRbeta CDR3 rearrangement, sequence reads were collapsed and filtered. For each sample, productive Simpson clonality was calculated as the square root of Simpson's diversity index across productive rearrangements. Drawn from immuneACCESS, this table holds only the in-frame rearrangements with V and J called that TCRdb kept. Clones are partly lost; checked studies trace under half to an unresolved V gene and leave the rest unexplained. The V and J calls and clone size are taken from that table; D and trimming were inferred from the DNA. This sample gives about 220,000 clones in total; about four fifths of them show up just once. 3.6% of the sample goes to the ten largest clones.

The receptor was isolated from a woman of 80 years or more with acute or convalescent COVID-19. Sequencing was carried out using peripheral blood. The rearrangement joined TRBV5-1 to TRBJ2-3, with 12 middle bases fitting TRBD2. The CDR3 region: CASGPSSGGAPDTQYF. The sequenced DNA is TGCGCCAGCGGACCTTCTAGCGGGGGGGCCCCAGATACGCAGTATTTT.